This TCR beta chain originates from a study of Tregs in tolerant kidney transplant recipients. To note about this clone: Its antigen is still unknown. The read is 3 residues too short to cover the CDR3 end, so that end is filled in from the germline J gene.

Study outcomes and limitations: Tregs expanded with activated donor B cells seemed most donor-specific. Some patients' samples used different primers over time, so nucleotide sequences weren't comparable. Validation in larger populations is needed because few patients were studied.

Germline V gene data show CDR1 as SGHDT and CDR2 as YYEEEE. The V and J ends lost 3 bases and 3 bases respectively, with 8 bases between them. The CDR3 loop spans 13 amino acids. Repertoires were generated with immunoSEQ multiplex PCR, while TCRdb's copy carries only in-frame clones and drops some. The specimen's table records approximately 30,000 clones. The nonmyeloablative bone marrow transplants came from related graft donors, with transient mixed chimerism. CD4+CD25+CD127- Tregs, CD4+CD25- non-Tregs, CD4 and CD8 cells were sorted. The receptor was isolated from a human patient who received a combined kidney and bone marrow transplant. The graft donor may have given rise to some T cells. The material sequenced was CD4+ T cells from blood (PBMCs), taken 24 months after the transplant. The V gene is TRBV5-6, the J gene TRBJ2-3; no definite D call. The CDR3 here is CASSSLPTDTQYF. The DNA read from the CDR3 is TGTGCCAGCAGCTCACTACCGACAGATACG. Supplemented by reference TRBV5-6 and TRBJ2-3, the full variable domain reads DAGVTQSPTHLIKTRGQQVTLRCSPKSGHDTVSWYQQALGQGPQFIFQYYEEEERQRGNFPDRFSGHQFPNYSSELNVNALLLGDSALYLCASSSLPTDTQYFGPGTRLTVL.